Described below is a single T cell receptor (beta chain) sequence and its context. Its antigen is unknown. Some clones are missing from TCRdb's copy, which holds only in-frame ones; the method was immunoSEQ multiplex PCR. The sample records about 25,000 clones, over 80% being singletons. The sample originates from a study of T cells in tumors after PD-1 blockade. Whole-study context: Each patient got pembrolizumab 200 mg every 3 weeks or cemiplimab 350 mg every 2 weeks. Mean per blood sample: 113,528 templates (about 21,000-290,000), approximately 37,000 unique clonotypes. Daily vismodegib 150 mg continued in a subset of anti-PD-1-treated patients.

The study, taken as a whole, reports: Some novel exhausted tumor clones appeared in pre-treatment blood, suggesting peripheral recruitment.

This CDR3 has 14 amino acids. From germline, CDR1 is SQVTM and CDR2 ANQGSEA. The ends were cut back, 5 bases at V and 0 bases at J, with 10 bases in the middle. Sequences were derived from PBMCs, sampled after anti-PD-1 treatment. The TCR originated in a human donor with basal cell carcinoma. The chain joins TRBV29-1 to TRBJ2-2, with unresolved D. The CDR3 bases are TGCAGCGTTTACGGGTGGACGAACACCGGGGAGCTGTTTTTT. Residues: CSVYGWTNTGELFF.